These 8 T cell receptor beta chains came from one sample sequenced in a study of blood T cell repertoires in COVID-19. Produced via immunoSEQ multiplex PCR; TCRdb's table is partial and in-frame only. This repertoire shows 310,000 or so clones, 85% to 90% found once; its top ten account for roughly 1.5%. What was sequenced was PBMCs or T cells enriched from blood (not recorded which). These receptors originate from a young woman with acute COVID-19.

V and J are TRBV12-3 or TRBV12-4 and TRBJ1-4; tentative D call: TRBD1 (6 bases). This CDR3 region has 13 residues. V was clipped by 6 bases and J by 8 bases, with 13 bases between them. Written as DNA, the CDR3 is TGTGCCAGCAGCCCACAGGGTGGAGAAAAACTGTTTTTT. This codes for CASSPQGGEKLFF.

The V and J genes are TRBV5-1 and TRBJ1-6; no reliable D call. In germline, CDR1 is SGHRS, CDR2 YFSETQ. The CDR3 runs to 15 residues. The V and J ends lost 5 bases and 3 bases respectively, with 12 bases between them. CDR3 amino acids: CASRSVAGYNSPLHF. In nucleotides, the CDR3 is TGCGCCAGCAGAAGTGTGGCAGGCTATAATTCACCCCTCCACTTT.

The rearrangement links TRBV24-1 to TRBJ1-3, with 10 nucleotides matching TRBD1. With V trimmed by 4 bases and J by 2 bases, 19 bases remained unmatched. Germline V gene lookup returns CDR1 KGHDR and CDR2 SFDVKD. The length of the CDR3 is 21 residues. In DNA form, the CDR3 reads TGTGCCACCAGTGAGGAGTCCCGGGACAGGGGATTCGGTAAGGCTGGAAACACCATATATTTT. Translating it yields CATSEESRDRGFGKAGNTIYF.

This sequence joins TRBV14 and TRBJ2-7, with 7 bases identical to TRBD1. CDR1 and CDR2 (germline): SGHDN, FVKESK. This CDR3 is 14 amino acids long. V shed 0 bases, J shed 6 bases, and the junction held 5 bases outside the gene matches. The CDR3 nucleotides are TGTGCCAGCAGCCAAGAGACAGGGTTGGGCGAGCAGTACTTC. It yields the protein CASSQETGLGEQYF.

This clone was recorded a few times. The genes are TRBV4-3 and TRBJ2-3; 7 bases are shared with TRBD2. The CDR3 spans 17 residues. Germline V gives CDR1 LGHNA, CDR2 YSLEER. The junction had 8 bases not matched to a gene; V was cut back by 1 base and J by 1 base. CDR3 amino acids: CASSQGGAGSGTDTQYF. As DNA, the CDR3 is TGCGCCAGCAGCCAAGGGGGAGCGGGATCGGGCACAGATACGCAGTATTTT.

CDR3: CASSQGAGFTDTQYF. The CDR3 nucleotides are TGCGCCAGCAGCCAAGGGGCGGGGTTCACAGATACGCAGTATTTT. The chain uses TRBV4-3 and TRBJ2-3, with a possible D match to TRBD2 (6 bases). CDR3 length: 15 amino acids. Trimming removed 1 base from V and 2 bases from J, with 10 bases in between. CDR1 and CDR2 from the germline V gene are LGHNA and YSLEER.

This sequence joins TRBV29-1 and TRBJ2-7, with 9 positions matching TRBD1. J was trimmed by 4 bases and V by 6 bases; bases with no gene match: 7. CDR3 length equals 13 residues. The germline V gene encodes CDR1 SQVTM and CDR2 ANQGSEA. CDR3 sequence (DNA): TGCAGCGTGGGACAGGGCGAGAGGTACGAGCAGTACTTC. It translates to CSVGQGERYEQYF.

CDR3 in amino acids: CASSPTAFEAFF. DNA of the CDR3: TGTGCCAGCTCACCTACAGCCTTTGAAGCTTTCTTT. The V and J genes are TRBV18 and TRBJ1-1; no firm D call. From germline, CDR1 is KGHSH and CDR2 LQKENI. The CDR3 contains 12 residues. Trimming removed 3 bases at V and 7 bases at J, with 9 bases between.